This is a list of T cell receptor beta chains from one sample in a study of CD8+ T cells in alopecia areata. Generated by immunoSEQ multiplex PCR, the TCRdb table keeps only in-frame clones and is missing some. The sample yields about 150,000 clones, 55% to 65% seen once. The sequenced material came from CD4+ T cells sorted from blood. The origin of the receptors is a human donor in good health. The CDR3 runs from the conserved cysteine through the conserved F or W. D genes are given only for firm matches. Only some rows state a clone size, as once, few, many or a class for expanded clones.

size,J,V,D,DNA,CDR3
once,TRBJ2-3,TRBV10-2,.,TGCGCCAGCAGAGTTGCAGATACGCAGTATTTT,CASRVADTQYF
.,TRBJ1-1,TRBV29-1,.,TGCAGCGCTGGCTTCATGAACACTGAAGCTTTCTTT,CSAGFMNTEAFF
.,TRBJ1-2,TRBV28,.,TGTGCCAGCAGTCCCGGGGGGATTGCTTATGGCTACACCTTC,CASSPGGIAYGYTF
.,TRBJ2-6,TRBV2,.,TGTGCCAGCAGTTTCGGGACCCTCTCTGGGGCCAACGTCCTGACTTTC,CASSFGTLSGANVLTF
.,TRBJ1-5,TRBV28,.,TGTGCCACCCGAGAAAACGGACCTAGCAATCAGCCCCAGCATTTT,CATRENGPSNQPQHF
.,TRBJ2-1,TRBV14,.,TGTGCCAGCAGCCAAGTTAGCGGCTCCTACAATGAGCAGTTCTTC,CASSQVSGSYNEQFF
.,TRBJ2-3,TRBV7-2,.,TGTGCCAGCAGCTTAGACGGAGGGAGCACAGATACGCAGTATTTT,CASSLDGGSTDTQYF
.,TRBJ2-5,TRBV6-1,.,TGTGCCCATAATCTAATGGGGGGTGAAGAGACCCAGTACTTC,CAHNLMGGEETQYF
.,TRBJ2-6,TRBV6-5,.,TGTGCCAGCAGCCAACACTCTGGGGCCAACGTCCTGACTTTC,CASSQHSGANVLTF
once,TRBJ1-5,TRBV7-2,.,TGTGCCAGCAGCCACGACTCGGGGGGGCCCCAGCATTTT,CASSHDSGGPQHF
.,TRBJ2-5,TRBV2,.,TGTGCCAGCGATCGCGCCGACCAAGAGACCCAGTACTTC,CASDRADQETQYF
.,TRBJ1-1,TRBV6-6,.,TGTGCCAGCAGGAACAGGTTTTCGGGGAACACTGAAGCTTTCTTT,CASRNRFSGNTEAFF
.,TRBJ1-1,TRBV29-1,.,TGCAGCGCCTTGCAATCGAACACTGAAGCTTTCTTT,CSALQSNTEAFF
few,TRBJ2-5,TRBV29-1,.,TGCAGCGTTACTAGAGGGCAAGAGACCCAGTACTTC,CSVTRGQETQYF
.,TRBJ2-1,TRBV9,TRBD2,TGTGCCAGCAGCGTAGACCCAGCGGGAGGGGTCTACAATGAGCAGTTCTTC,CASSVDPAGGVYNEQFF
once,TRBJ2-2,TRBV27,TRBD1,TGTGCCAGCAGTTTGAGGGTTATGGGGACAGGGGTCCACGGGGAGCTGTTTTTT,CASSLRVMGTGVHGELFF
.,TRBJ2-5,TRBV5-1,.,TGCGCCAGCAGCTTTGGGATAGAGACCCAGTACTTC,CASSFGIETQYF
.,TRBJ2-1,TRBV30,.,TGTGCCTGGATTCGCCCGGACCCTAGGGCGGTCTTC,CAWIRPDPRAVF
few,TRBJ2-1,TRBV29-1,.,TGCAGCGGTACAGGGCCTGTTGTATCGGTACAGTTCTTC,CSGTGPVVSVQFF
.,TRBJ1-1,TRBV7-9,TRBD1,TGTGCCAGCAGCCCGACCGGGACAGGGCGTAAAGCTTTCTTT,CASSPTGTGRKAFF
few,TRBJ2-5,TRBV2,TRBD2,TGTGCCAGCAGCCCAGCGGGAGGGGGGTACGTGACCCAGTACTTC,CASSPAGGGYVTQYF
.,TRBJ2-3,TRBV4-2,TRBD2,TGTGCCAGCAGCCAACTGGGACTAGCGGGAGAGAGCACAGATACGCAGTATTTT,CASSQLGLAGESTDTQYF
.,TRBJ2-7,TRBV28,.,TGTGCCAGCAGTAGACAGGTATCCTACGAGCAGTACTTC,CASSRQVSYEQYF
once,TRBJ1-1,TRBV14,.,TGTGCCAGCAGCCGAGACATGTACACTGAAGCTTTCTTT,CASSRDMYTEAFF
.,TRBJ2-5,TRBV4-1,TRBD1,TGCGCCACCCGTAAGTGTCGGGGTCGGGACAGGGGAGGAGAGACCCAGTACTTC,CATRKCRGRDRGGETQYF
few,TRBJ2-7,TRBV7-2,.,TGTGCCAGCAGCCCCCGAGGTAGCGGAGCCTACGAGCAGTACTTC,CASSPRGSGAYEQYF
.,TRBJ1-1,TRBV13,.,TGTGCCAGCAGACAGAGGAACACTGAAGCTTTCTTT,CASRQRNTEAFF
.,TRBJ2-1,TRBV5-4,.,TGTGCCAGCAGCTTGGCCGATTTAGGGAGCAATGAGCAGTTCTTC,CASSLADLGSNEQFF
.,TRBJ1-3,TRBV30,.,TGTGCCTGGTTTTGGGGAAACACCATATATTTT,CAWFWGNTIYF
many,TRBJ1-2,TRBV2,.,TGTGCCAGCAGTGAGAGGGGGAATGGCTACACCTTC,CASSERGNGYTF
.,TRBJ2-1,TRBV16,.,TGTGCCAGCAGCCCCTCAGCCAGCTCCTACAATAAGCAGTTCTTC,CASSPSASSYNKQFF
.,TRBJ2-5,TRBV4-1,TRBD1,TGCGCCAGCAGCCAAGATCAAGGGACAGTCGCGACCCAGTACTTC,CASSQDQGTVATQYF
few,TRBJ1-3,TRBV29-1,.,TGCAGCGTTGCGGGGGGGGTCTTTGGAAACACCATATATTTT,CSVAGGVFGNTIYF
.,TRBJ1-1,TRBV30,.,TGTGCCTGGAGTCGAAGGGGAAACACTGAAGCTTTCTTT,CAWSRRGNTEAFF
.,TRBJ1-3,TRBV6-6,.,TGTGCCAGCACCGCGACTGACTCTGGAAACACCATATATTTT,CASTATDSGNTIYF
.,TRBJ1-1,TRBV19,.,TGTGCCAGTTTTACAGGCAGGAGAGCTTTCTTT,CASFTGRRAFF
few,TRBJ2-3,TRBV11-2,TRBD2,TGTGCCAGCAGCCTAAGCGGGACGGGAGATACGCAGTATTTT,CASSLSGTGDTQYF
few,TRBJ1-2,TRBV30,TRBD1,TGTGCCTGGCTAGGGGGCGTCGACTATGGCTACACCTTC,CAWLGGVDYGYTF
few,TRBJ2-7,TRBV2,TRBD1,TGTGCCAGCAGTGAGGGACAGCTGATCTTAGAGCAGTACTTC,CASSEGQLILEQYF
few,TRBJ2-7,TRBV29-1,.,TGCAGCGTTGTAGCTCAAAGCTCCTACGAGCAGTACTTC,CSVVAQSSYEQYF
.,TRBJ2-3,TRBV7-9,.,TGTGCCAGCAGCTTAGCGGGAGGCACAGATACGCAGTATTTT,CASSLAGGTDTQYF
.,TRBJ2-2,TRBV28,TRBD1,TGTGCCAGCAGAACCGAACCGGGACAGGGAAGGACCGGGGAGCTGTTTTTT,CASRTEPGQGRTGELFF
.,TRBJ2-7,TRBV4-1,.,TGCGCCAGCAGCCACGATAGGGACCGCAACGAGCAGTACTTC,CASSHDRDRNEQYF
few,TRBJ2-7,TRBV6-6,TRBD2,TGTGCCAGCAGTCCTAGCGGGACCGAGCAGTACTTC,CASSPSGTEQYF
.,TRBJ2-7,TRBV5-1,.,TGCGCCAGCAGCCCGGACAGATTAAGCTCCTACGAGCAGTACTTC,CASSPDRLSSYEQYF
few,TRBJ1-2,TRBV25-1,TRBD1,TGTGCCAGCAGTGTTCTCCAGGGGGCCGGCTACACCTTC,CASSVLQGAGYTF
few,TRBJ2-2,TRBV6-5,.,TGTGCCAGCGGTACAGGTTCGAACACCGGGGAGCTGTTTTTT,CASGTGSNTGELFF
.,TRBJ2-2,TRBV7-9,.,TGTGCCAGCAGCTTAATGGGGGCCGGGGAGCTGTTTTTT,CASSLMGAGELFF
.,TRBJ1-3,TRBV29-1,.,TGCAGCGTTCTCGACAGTGGAAACACCATATATTTT,CSVLDSGNTIYF
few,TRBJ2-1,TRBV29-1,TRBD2,TGCAGCGTCGAAGGGCCAGCGGGAGGATACAATGAGCAGTTCTTC,CSVEGPAGGYNEQFF
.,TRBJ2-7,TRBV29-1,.,TGCAGCGCTTCTCGGGACACGGCCGAGCAGTACTTC,CSASRDTAEQYF
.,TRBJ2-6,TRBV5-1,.,TGCGCCAGCAGCCAGCTGGCCAACGTCCTGACTTTC,CASSQLANVLTF
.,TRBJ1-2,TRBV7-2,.,TGTGCCAGCAGCTTAGCGGTTACCTATGGCTACACCTTC,CASSLAVTYGYTF